A single sample is the source of the 10 T cell receptor beta chains below, sequenced in a study of blood T cell repertoires in COVID-19. Clones were read by immunoSEQ multiplex PCR, and TCRdb kept only the in-frame ones, dropping some. Of about 180,000 clones listed, 86% are singletons. Sequencing was carried out using peripheral blood. The receptors originated from a woman aged 30 to 39 with active or convalescent COVID-19.

This clone is a singleton in its sample. The V gene is TRBV28, the J gene TRBJ1-5; the D is unclear. This CDR3 spans 16 amino acids. The V gene lost 3 bases and the J gene lost 1 base, with 13 bases spanning the gap. From germline, CDR1 is MDHEN and CDR2 SYDVKM. CDR3 coding DNA: TGTGCCAGCAGTTTGCCGGTCGAGAACAGCAATCAGCCCCAGCATTTT. Its translation is CASSLPVENSNQPQHF.

On this clone itself: Germline is not matched at one junction end, which may reflect a read error. V usage is TRBV27 and J usage is TRBJ2-7, with 8 bases matching TRBD2. CDR3 length: 16 residues. Germline V gene lookup returns CDR1 MNHEY and CDR2 SMNVEV (reference sequence). CDR3 protein: CASSVSPGLGLYEQYF. Written as DNA, the CDR3 is TGTGCCAGCAGTGTATCTCCGGGACTAGGGTTGTACGAGCAGTACTTC.

The chain joins TRBV18 to TRBJ2-1, with 8 bases fitting TRBD2. Germline V gene lookup returns CDR1 KGHSH and CDR2 LQKENI. J lost 3 bases, V lost 4 bases, and 5 bases had no gene match. The CDR3 covers 15 residues. CDR3 nucleotides: TGTGCCAGCTCACAGAGCGGGGGTTTCTACAATGAGCAGTTCTTC. Translation gives CASSQSGGFYNEQFF.

The chain combines TRBV4-1 with TRBJ1-1; 9 bases align to TRBD1. J gave up 0 bases and V 1 base, and 3 bases lay outside the gene matches. CDR1 and CDR2 from the germline V gene are MGHRA and YSYEKL. The length of the CDR3 is 16 residues. The CDR3 region is CASSQGTGVMNTEAFF. The CDR3 bases are TGCGCCAGCAGCCAAGGGACAGGGGTTATGAACACTGAAGCTTTCTTT.

The gene calls are TRBV6-5 and TRBJ1-5; D gene ambiguous. Trimming shortened V by 0 bases and J by 6 bases, and 6 bases separated the two germline ends. The CDR3 sequence is 13 residues long. Germline CDR1 MNHEY, CDR2 SVGAGI. CDR3 residues: CASSYSRAQPQHF. The CDR3 DNA sequence: TGTGCCAGCAGTTACTCGAGGGCTCAGCCCCAGCATTTT.

The chain joins TRBV5-6 to TRBJ1-5; D gene ambiguous. V was cut by 0 bases and J by 0 bases, with 13 bases left in between. The CDR3 loop spans 17 amino acids. Germline lookup yields CDR1 SGHDT and CDR2 YYEEEE. For the CDR3, the DNA is TGTGCCAGCAGCTTGGCAACGGAAGACTATAGCAATCAGCCCCAGCATTTT. Translating gives CASSLATEDYSNQPQHF.

CDR3 region: CASSSRTEASTRGDLYEQYF. The CDR3 DNA reads TGTGCCAGCAGCTCCCGCACGGAGGCTTCGACTAGAGGGGACCTCTACGAGCAGTACTTC. V gene TRBV7-6 combines with J gene TRBJ2-7; a weak D match, TRBD2 (6 bases). The CDR3 consists of 20 residues. Between the trimmed V and J ends, which lost 4 bases and 3 bases, there was a span of 31 bases. The germline V gene encodes CDR1 SGHVS and CDR2 FNYEAQ. Based on the CDR3 plus reference TRBV7-6 and TRBJ2-7, the full variable domain is GAGVSQSPRYKVTKRGQDVALRCDPISGHVSLYWYRQALGQGPEFLTYFNYEAQQDKSGLPNDRFSAERPEGSISTLTIQRTEQRDSAMYRCASSSRTEASTRGDLYEQYFGPGTRLTVT.

V is TRBV29-1 and J is TRBJ1-2, with TRBD1 matching over 8 bases. The germline V gene has CDR1 SQVTM and CDR2 ANQGSEA. J gave up 6 bases and V 6 bases, and 6 bases lay outside the gene matches. The CDR3 is made up of 12 amino acids. In DNA, the CDR3 is TGCAGCGTGGCGGGACAGGCCAATGGCTACACCTTC. Translation: CSVAGQANGYTF.

The J gene is TRBJ2-3, the V gene TRBV4-2; 7 nucleotides match TRBD1. The germline V gene has CDR1 LGHNA and CDR2 YNFKEQ. This CDR3 has 15 residues. After removal of 3 bases from V and 2 bases from J, the junction contained 5 bases not matched to a gene. CDR3 residues: CASSHPGTDTDTQYF. The CDR3 coding sequence is TGTGCCAGCAGCCACCCCGGGACAGACACAGATACGCAGTATTTT.

The chain employs TRBV11-3 and TRBJ1-1; D gene ambiguous. Trimming removed 3 bases from V and 1 base from J, with 6 bases in between. Germline-derived CDR1 and CDR2 are SGHNT and YENEEA. The length of the CDR3 is 13 residues. CDR3 sequence: CASSFRPNTEAFF. The CDR3 region has the DNA TGTGCCAGCAGCTTCCGTCCGAACACTGAAGCTTTCTTT.